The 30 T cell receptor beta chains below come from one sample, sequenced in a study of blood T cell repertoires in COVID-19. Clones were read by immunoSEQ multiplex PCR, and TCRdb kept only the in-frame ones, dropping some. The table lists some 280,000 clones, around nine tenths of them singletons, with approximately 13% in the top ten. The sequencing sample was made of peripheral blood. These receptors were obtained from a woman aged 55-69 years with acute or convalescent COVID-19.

For the CDR3, the DNA is TGTGCCAGCAGTCTCAATGGTGGGGGCCCGTACAATGAGCAGTTCTTC. This gives the protein CASSLNGGGPYNEQFF. J is TRBJ2-1 and V is TRBV27; D is possibly TRBD1 (6 bases). CDR1 and CDR2 (germline): MNHEY, SMNVEV (reference sequence). The CDR3 has 16 amino acids. V was clipped by 5 bases and J by 4 bases, with 18 bases between them.

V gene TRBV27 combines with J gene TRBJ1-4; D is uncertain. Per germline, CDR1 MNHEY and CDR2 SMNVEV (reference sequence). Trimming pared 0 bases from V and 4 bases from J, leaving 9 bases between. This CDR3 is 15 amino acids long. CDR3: CASSLSLRYNEKLFF. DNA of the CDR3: TGTGCCAGCAGTTTATCGCTCAGATATAATGAAAAACTGTTTTTT.

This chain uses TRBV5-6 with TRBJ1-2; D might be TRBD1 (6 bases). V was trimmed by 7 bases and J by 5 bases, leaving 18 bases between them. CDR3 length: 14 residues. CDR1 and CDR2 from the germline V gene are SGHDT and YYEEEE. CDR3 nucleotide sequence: TGTGCCAGCCGTCGATTGGGGCAGGGGTATGGCTACACCTTC. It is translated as CASRRLGQGYGYTF.

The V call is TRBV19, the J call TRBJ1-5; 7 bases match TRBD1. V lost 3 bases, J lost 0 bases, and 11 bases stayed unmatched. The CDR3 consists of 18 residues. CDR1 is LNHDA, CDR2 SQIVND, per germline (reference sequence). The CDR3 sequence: CASSMDMTGYHSNQPQHF. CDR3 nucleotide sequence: TGTGCCAGTAGTATGGATATGACAGGGTATCATAGCAATCAGCCCCAGCATTTT.

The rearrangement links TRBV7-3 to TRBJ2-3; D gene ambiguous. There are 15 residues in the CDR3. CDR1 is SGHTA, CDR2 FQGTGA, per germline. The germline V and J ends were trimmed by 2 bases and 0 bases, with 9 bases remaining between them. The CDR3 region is CASSLEMGSTDTQYF. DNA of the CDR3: TGTGCCAGCAGCTTAGAGATGGGCAGCACAGATACGCAGTATTTT.

The CDR3 DNA is TGTGCCAGCAGCCAAGATAAAGAGCAGTACTTC. It codes for CASSQDKEQYF. The chain joins TRBV4-2 to TRBJ2-7; D call uncertain. The germline V gene encodes CDR1 LGHNA and CDR2 YNFKEQ. The CDR3 runs 11 residues. V was clipped by 0 bases and J by 7 bases, with 4 bases between them.

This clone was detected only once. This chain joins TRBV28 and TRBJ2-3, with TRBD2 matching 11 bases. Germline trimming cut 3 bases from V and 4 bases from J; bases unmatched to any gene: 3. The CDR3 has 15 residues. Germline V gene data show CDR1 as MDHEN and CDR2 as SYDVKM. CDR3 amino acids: CASSFIAGGADTQYF. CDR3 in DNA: TGTGCCAGCAGTTTCATAGCGGGGGGGGCAGATACGCAGTATTTT.

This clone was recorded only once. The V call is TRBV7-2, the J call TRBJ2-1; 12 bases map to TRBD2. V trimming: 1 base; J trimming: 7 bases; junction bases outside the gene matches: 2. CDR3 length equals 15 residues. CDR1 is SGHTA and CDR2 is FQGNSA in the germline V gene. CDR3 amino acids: CASSLDGLAGNEQFF. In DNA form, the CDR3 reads TGTGCCAGCAGCTTAGACGGACTAGCGGGGAATGAGCAGTTCTTC.

The chain's CDR3 is CASSLYRGYEQYF. In DNA form, the CDR3 reads TGTGCCAGCAGCTTATACAGGGGGTACGAGCAGTACTTC. V is TRBV12-3 or TRBV12-4 and J is TRBJ2-7, with 8 bases matching TRBD1. The CDR3 runs 13 residues. Germline trimming cut 6 bases from V and 4 bases from J; bases unmatched to any gene: 5.

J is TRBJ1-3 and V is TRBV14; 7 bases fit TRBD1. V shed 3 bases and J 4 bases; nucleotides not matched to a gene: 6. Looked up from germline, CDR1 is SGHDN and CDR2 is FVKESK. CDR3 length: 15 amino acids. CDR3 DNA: TGTGCCAGCAGCCAGAGACAGGGTCCCGGAAACACCATATATTTT. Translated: CASSQRQGPGNTIYF.

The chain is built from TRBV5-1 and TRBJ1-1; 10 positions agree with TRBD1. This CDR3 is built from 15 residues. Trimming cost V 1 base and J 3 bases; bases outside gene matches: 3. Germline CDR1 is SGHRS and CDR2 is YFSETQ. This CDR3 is CASSLLGQGDTEAFF. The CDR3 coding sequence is TGCGCCAGCAGCTTGTTAGGACAGGGGGACACTGAAGCTTTCTTT.

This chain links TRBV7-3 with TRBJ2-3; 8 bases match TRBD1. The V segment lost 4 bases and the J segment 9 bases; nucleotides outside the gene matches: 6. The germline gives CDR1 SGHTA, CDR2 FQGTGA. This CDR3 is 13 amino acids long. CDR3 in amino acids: CASSSLQGATQYF. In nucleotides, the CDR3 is TGTGCCAGCAGCTCCCTCCAGGGGGCCACGCAGTATTTT.

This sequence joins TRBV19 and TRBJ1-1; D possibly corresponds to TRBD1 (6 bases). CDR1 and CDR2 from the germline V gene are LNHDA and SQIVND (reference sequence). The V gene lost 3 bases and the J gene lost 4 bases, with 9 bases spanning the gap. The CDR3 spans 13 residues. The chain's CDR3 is CASSMGAGTEAFF. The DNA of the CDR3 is TGTGCCAGTAGTATGGGGGCGGGCACTGAAGCTTTCTTT.

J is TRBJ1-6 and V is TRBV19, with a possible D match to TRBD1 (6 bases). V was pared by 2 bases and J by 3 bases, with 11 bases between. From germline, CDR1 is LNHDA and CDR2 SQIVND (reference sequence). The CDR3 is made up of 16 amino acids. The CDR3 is CASSIYTDSYNSPLHF. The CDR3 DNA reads TGTGCCAGTAGTATATACACGGACAGCTATAATTCACCCCTCCACTTT.

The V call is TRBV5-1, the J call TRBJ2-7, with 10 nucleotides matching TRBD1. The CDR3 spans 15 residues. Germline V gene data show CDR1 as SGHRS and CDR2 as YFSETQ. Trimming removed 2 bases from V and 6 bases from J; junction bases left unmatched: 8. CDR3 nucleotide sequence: TGCGCCAGCAGCTTATCCGGACAGGGGGTTGGCGAGCAGTACTTC. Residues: CASSLSGQGVGEQYF. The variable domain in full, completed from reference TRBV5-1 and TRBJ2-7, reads KAGVTQTPRYLIKTRGQQVTLSCSPISGHRSVSWYQQTPGQGLQFLFEYFSETQRNKGNFPGRFSGRQFSNSRSEMNVSTLELGDSALYLCASSLSGQGVGEQYFGPGTRLTVT.

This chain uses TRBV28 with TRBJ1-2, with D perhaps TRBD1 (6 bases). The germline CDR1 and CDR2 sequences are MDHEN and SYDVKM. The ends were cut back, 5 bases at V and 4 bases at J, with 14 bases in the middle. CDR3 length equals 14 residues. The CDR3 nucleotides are TGTGCCAGCAGTCCCCCAACAGGGTCCTATGGCTACACCTTC. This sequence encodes CASSPPTGSYGYTF.

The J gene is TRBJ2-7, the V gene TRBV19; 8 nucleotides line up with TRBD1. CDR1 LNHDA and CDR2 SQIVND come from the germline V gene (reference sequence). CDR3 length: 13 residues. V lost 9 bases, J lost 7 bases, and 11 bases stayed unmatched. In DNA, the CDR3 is TGTGCCAGCTACGGACAGGGCTGGGGAGAGCAGTACTTC. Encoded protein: CASYGQGWGEQYF.

The CDR3 is CAIRISSGASYNEQFF. In DNA, the CDR3 is TGTGCCATCCGGATTTCTAGCGGAGCCTCCTACAATGAGCAGTTCTTC. V and J are TRBV10-3 and TRBJ2-1; 7 bases fit TRBD2. The CDR3 runs 16 residues. V shed 8 bases and J 0 bases; nucleotides not matched to a gene: 10. Germline V lookup: CDR1 ENHRY, CDR2 SYGVKD.

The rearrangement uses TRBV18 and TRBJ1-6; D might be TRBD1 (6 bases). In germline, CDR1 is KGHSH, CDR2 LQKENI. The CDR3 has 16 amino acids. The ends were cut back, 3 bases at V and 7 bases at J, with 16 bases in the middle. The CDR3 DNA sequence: TGTGCCAGCTCACCTGGGGTGGGACACCAGAATTCACCCCTCCACTTT. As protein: CASSPGVGHQNSPLHF.

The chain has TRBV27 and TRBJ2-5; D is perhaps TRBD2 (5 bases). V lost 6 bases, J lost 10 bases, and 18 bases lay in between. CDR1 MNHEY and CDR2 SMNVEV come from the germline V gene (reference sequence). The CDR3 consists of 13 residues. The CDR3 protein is CASSPIWERIQYF. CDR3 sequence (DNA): TGTGCCAGCAGCCCGATTTGGGAGAGAATCCAGTACTTC.

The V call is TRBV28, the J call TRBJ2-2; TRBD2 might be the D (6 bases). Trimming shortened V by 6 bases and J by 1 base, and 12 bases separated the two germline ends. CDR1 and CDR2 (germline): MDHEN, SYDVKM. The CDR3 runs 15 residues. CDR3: CASRLGGLNTGELFF. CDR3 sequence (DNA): TGTGCCAGCAGGCTCGGGGGACTGAACACCGGGGAGCTGTTTTTT.

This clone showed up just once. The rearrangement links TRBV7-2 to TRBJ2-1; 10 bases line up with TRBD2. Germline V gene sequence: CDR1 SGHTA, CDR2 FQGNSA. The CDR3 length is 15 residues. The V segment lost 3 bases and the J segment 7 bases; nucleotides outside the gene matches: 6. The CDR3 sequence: CASSFQREGRNEQFF. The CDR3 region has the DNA TGTGCCAGCAGCTTCCAGCGGGAGGGCCGGAATGAGCAGTTCTTC.

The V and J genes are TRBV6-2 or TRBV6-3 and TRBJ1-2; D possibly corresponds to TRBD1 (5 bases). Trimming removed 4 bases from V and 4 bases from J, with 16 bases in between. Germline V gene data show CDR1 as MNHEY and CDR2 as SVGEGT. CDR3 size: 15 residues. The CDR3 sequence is CASSSNQGSRYGYTF. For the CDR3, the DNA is TGTGCCAGCAGTTCCAACCAGGGTTCCCGCTATGGCTACACCTTC.

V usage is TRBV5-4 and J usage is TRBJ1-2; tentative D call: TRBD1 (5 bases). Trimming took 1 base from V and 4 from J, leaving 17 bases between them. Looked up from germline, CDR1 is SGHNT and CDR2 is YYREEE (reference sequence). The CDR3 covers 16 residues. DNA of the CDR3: TGTGCCAGCAGCTTGTCGGCTGGACAACGCGGCTATGGCTACACCTTC. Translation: CASSLSAGQRGYGYTF.

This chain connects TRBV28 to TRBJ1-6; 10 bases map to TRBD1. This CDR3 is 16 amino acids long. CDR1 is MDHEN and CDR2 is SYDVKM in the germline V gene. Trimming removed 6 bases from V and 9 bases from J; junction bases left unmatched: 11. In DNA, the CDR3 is TGTGCCAGCAGCTCGACGGGACAGGGGAGGGGTTCACCCCTCCACTTT. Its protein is CASSSTGQGRGSPLHF.

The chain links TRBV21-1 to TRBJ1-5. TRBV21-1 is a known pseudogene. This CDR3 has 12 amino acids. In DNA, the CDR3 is TGTGCCAGCAGGAGGTGTTATCAGCCCCAGCATTTT. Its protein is CASRRCYQPQHF.

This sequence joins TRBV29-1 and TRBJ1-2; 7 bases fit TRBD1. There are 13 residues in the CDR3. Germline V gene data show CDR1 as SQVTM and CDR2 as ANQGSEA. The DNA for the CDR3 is TGCAGTGTCGTTCTTACAGGGGCGGGTGGCTACACCTTC. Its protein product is CSVVLTGAGGYTF. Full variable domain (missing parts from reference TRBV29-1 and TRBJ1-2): SAVISQKPSRDICQRGTSLTIQCQVDSQVTMMFWYRQQPGQSLTLIATANQGSEATYESGFVIDKFPISRPNLTFSTLTVSNMSPEDSSIYLCSVVLTGAGGYTFGSGTRLTVV.

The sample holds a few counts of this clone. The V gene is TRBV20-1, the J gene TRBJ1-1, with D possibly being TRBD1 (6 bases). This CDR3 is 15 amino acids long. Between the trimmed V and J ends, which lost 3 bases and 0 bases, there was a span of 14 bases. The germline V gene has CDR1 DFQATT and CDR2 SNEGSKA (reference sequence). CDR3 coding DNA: TGCAGTGCTAGTCTGGGGGCATCGTTGAACACTGAAGCTTTCTTT. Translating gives CSASLGASLNTEAFF.

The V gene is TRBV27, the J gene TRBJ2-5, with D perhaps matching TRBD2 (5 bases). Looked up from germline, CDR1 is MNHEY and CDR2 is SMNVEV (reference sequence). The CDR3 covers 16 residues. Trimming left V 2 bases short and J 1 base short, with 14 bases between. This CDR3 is CASSLLGLGSQETQYF. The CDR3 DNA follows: TGTGCCAGCAGTTTACTGGGTCTTGGGAGCCAAGAGACCCAGTACTTC.

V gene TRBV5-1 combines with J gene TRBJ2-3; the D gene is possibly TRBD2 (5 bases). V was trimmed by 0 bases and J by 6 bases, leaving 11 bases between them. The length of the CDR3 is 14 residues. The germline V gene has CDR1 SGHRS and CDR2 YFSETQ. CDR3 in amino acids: CASSLAGVLDTQYF. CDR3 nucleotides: TGCGCCAGCAGCTTGGCCGGGGTACTGGATACGCAGTATTTT.